This T cell receptor beta chain was identified in a study of identical twins. TCRdb processed the 5' RACE reads anew with MiXCR; each CDR3 protein has one entry. Of about 690,000 distinct CDR3 sequences listed, around 5.7% are singletons. This clonotype was observed at least ten times. Trimming at V came to 5 bases and at J to 1 base, leaving 7 bases not matched to a gene. The CDR3 consists of 15 residues. Germline V lookup: CDR1 MGHRA, CDR2 YSYEKL. This chain links TRBV4-1 with TRBJ1-1; 7 bases map to TRBD1. This receptor was identified in a young man in good health. Sequenced input: naive T cells sorted from blood. CDR3 region: CASSSRDSENTEAFF. As DNA, the CDR3 is TGCGCCAGCAGCAGCCGGGACAGTGAGAACACTGAAGCTTTCTTT.